Below are 32 T cell receptor beta chains sequenced from a single sample in a study of blood T cell repertoires in COVID-19. Sequencing was performed with immunoSEQ multiplex PCR; in TCRdb, only in-frame clones are kept and a portion is missing. The top ten hold around 15% of the sample, which has fewer than 120,000 clones, nearly 80% seen once. The sample was peripheral blood. All receptors come from a woman aged 80 or over with active or convalescent COVID-19.

Comments on this clone: The same CDR3 is also encoded by other DNA sequences in this sample. The chain uses TRBV29-1 and TRBJ1-1; no reliable D call. Trimming took off 7 bases at V and 1 base at J, with 4 bases between the two ends. This CDR3 comprises 10 residues. In germline, CDR1 is SQVTM, CDR2 ANQGSEA. As DNA, the CDR3 is TGCAGCGCCCAGAACACTGAAGCTTTCTTT. The encoded protein is CSAQNTEAFF.

The J gene is TRBJ2-7, the V gene TRBV6-5; 7 bases match TRBD2. V shed 7 bases, J shed 8 bases, and the junction held 8 bases outside the gene matches. The CDR3 contains 12 residues. CDR1 MNHEY and CDR2 SVGAGI come from the germline V gene. CDR3 sequence (DNA): TGTGCCAGCATGGGTTGGGAGGGGAAGCAGTACTTC. Encoded protein: CASMGWEGKQYF.

This clone showed up just once. The V gene is TRBV28, the J gene TRBJ1-1; perhaps TRBD1 as D (6 bases). The CDR3 spans 14 residues. Germline V gene sequence: CDR1 MDHEN, CDR2 SYDVKM. Trimming took 6 bases from V and 0 from J, leaving 11 bases between them. CDR3 DNA sequence: TGTGCCAGCAGCCCCGGACAGATGAACACTGAAGCTTTCTTT. Encoded protein: CASSPGQMNTEAFF.

The V call is TRBV2, the J call TRBJ2-7; TRBD2 aligns across 13 bases. Germline lookup yields CDR1 SNHLY and CDR2 FYNNEI. Unmatched junction bases numbered 14, after V lost 0 bases and J lost 6 bases. The CDR3 is 19 amino acids. CDR3 residues: CASSEASGLAGRRGTEQYF. The CDR3 DNA is TGTGCCAGCAGTGAAGCATCGGGACTAGCGGGACGGAGGGGAACCGAGCAGTACTTC.

The CDR3 nucleotides read TGTGCCAGCAGTTTGAGGAGGGCGAATGAGCAGTTCTTC. Its translation: CASSLRRANEQFF. The rearrangement links TRBV27 to TRBJ2-1; D may be TRBD2 (6 bases). This CDR3 is built from 13 residues. V was cut by 3 bases and J by 7 bases, with 10 bases left in between. Germline CDR1 reads MNHEY; CDR2 reads SMNVEV (reference sequence).

The gene calls are TRBV18 and TRBJ1-6, with TRBD1 matching 8 bases. In germline, CDR1 is KGHSH, CDR2 LQKENI. The V gene end was trimmed by 6 bases and the J gene end by 7 bases; junction bases not matched to a gene: 11. There are 16 residues in the CDR3. The CDR3 protein is CASSRTGRGLNSPLHF. CDR3 in DNA: TGTGCCAGCTCGCGGACAGGGAGAGGACTAAATTCACCCCTCCACTTT.

DNA for the CDR3: TGCGCCAGCAGCCGCTCCTGGGACATCTCCTACGAGCAGTACTTC. It codes for CASSRSWDISYEQYF. This sequence joins TRBV4-1 and TRBJ2-7; tentatively, D is TRBD1 (6 bases). This CDR3 contains 15 residues. Looked up from germline, CDR1 is MGHRA and CDR2 is YSYEKL. Deletions cut 4 bases from V and 0 bases from J, with 13 bases between.

The chain links TRBV18 to TRBJ1-2; TRBD1 agrees at 7 bases. The V and J ends lost 3 bases and 4 bases, in that order; junction bases with no gene match: 2. The CDR3 contains 13 residues. CDR1 KGHSH and CDR2 LQKENI come from the germline V gene. CDR3 protein: CASSPGQLYGYTF. CDR3 in DNA: TGTGCCAGCTCACCGGGACAGCTCTATGGCTACACCTTC.

This clone was counted between two and nine times. The chain couples TRBV4-1 to TRBJ1-1, with a weak D call TRBD1 (5 bases). The CDR3 spans 15 residues. V was shortened by 4 bases and J by 2 bases, with 14 bases between the two germline ends. From germline, CDR1 is MGHRA and CDR2 YSYEKL. CDR3 nucleotide sequence: TGCGCCAGCAGCCCACACGGGAGGGGTAACACTGAAGCTTTCTTT. Translation: CASSPHGRGNTEAFF.

V gene TRBV5-8 combines with J gene TRBJ2-1, with TRBD2 matching over 12 bases. The J segment lost 1 base and the V segment lost 4 bases, leaving 15 bases of the junction unmatched. Germline V lookup: CDR1 SGHTS, CDR2 YDEGEE. This CDR3 has 20 amino acids. The CDR3 protein is CASSEGGPSGRAGSYNEQFF. CDR3 coding DNA: TGTGCCAGCAGCGAAGGGGGTCCTAGCGGGAGGGCCGGTTCCTACAATGAGCAGTTCTTC.

The chain links TRBV18 to TRBJ1-5; 7 positions match TRBD1. The CDR3 is made up of 14 amino acids. V was pared by 5 bases and J by 5 bases, with 6 bases of the junction left unmatched. Germline CDR1 reads KGHSH; CDR2 reads LQKENI. CDR3 protein: CASSSGTVDQPQHF. The CDR3 DNA reads TGTGCCAGCTCATCCGGGACAGTTGATCAGCCCCAGCATTTT.

The chain couples TRBV5-1 to TRBJ2-5; D perhaps matches TRBD1 (6 bases). Germline CDR1 SGHRS, CDR2 YFSETQ. Between the trimmed V and J ends, which lost 1 base and 4 bases, there was a span of 14 bases. The CDR3 runs 15 residues. The DNA for the CDR3 is TGCGCCAGCAGCTTGCCGCAGGGGTTGTCAGAGACCCAGTACTTC. Amino acid sequence: CASSLPQGLSETQYF.

The genes are TRBV7-3 and TRBJ2-2, with a weak D call TRBD2 (5 bases). This CDR3 spans 14 amino acids. Germline loops: CDR1 SGHTA, CDR2 FQGTGA. V lost 5 bases and J lost 1, with 8 bases in between. This CDR3 reads CASSPAGNTGELFF. CDR3 in DNA: TGTGCCAGCAGCCCGGCGGGGAACACCGGGGAGCTGTTTTTT.

The CDR3 loop is CASSIIGLDEKLFF. The CDR3 DNA reads TGTGCCAGTAGTATTATCGGGTTGGATGAAAAACTGTTTTTT. The chain carries TRBV19 and TRBJ1-4; D not resolved. V was cut by 3 bases and J by 6 bases, with 11 bases left in between. Germline V gene data show CDR1 as LNHDA and CDR2 as SQIVND (reference sequence). The CDR3 contains 14 residues.

This chain connects TRBV12-3 or TRBV12-4 to TRBJ2-7; D uncertain. There are 11 residues in the CDR3. V dropped 8 bases and J dropped 3 bases, with 8 bases sitting between them. The CDR3 is CASGEIYEQYF. As DNA, the CDR3 is TGTGCCAGCGGAGAGATCTACGAGCAGTACTTC.

The rearrangement joins TRBV6-5 to TRBJ2-1; 7 bases agree with TRBD2. This CDR3 comprises 13 residues. V was pared by 5 bases and J by 7 bases, with 5 bases of the junction left unmatched. CDR1 is MNHEY and CDR2 is SVGAGI in the germline V gene. This CDR3 reads CASSRREWNEQFF. The CDR3 DNA reads as TGTGCCAGCAGTAGGCGGGAGTGGAATGAGCAGTTCTTC.

This chain joins TRBV6-6 and TRBJ2-5, with a tentative D call TRBD2 (6 bases). The CDR3 runs 13 residues. Trimming pared 6 bases from V and 4 bases from J, leaving 12 bases between. Germline V gives CDR1 MNHNY, CDR2 SVGAGI (reference sequence). The CDR3 is CASSFPGGETQYF. CDR3 DNA sequence: TGTGCCAGCAGCTTCCCCGGGGGAGAGACCCAGTACTTC.

V and J are TRBV28 and TRBJ2-3; tentatively, D is TRBD2 (5 bases). The CDR3 is 12 residues long. V lost 3 bases, J lost 7 bases, and 8 bases lay in between. CDR1 and CDR2 (germline): MDHEN, SYDVKM. As DNA, the CDR3 is TGTGCCAGCAGTTTGTCGGGAAATACGCAGTATTTT. It encodes CASSLSGNTQYF. The full variable domain, its missing parts supplied by reference TRBV28 and TRBJ2-3, is DVKVTQSSRYLVKRTGEKVFLECVQDMDHENMFWYRQDPGLGLRLIYFSYDVKMKEKGDIPEGYSVSREKKERFSLILESASTNQTSMYLCASSLSGNTQYFGPGTRLTVL.

V is TRBV3-1 (or the pseudogene TRBV3-2) and J is TRBJ2-7; 7 bases align to TRBD2. Germline lookup yields CDR1 LGHDT and CDR2 YNNKEL (reference sequence). The ends lost 8 bases at V and 3 bases at J; junction bases unmatched: 10. The CDR3 loop spans 14 amino acids. This CDR3 is CASRGGEGGYEQYF. The CDR3, as DNA: TGTGCCAGCCGGGGAGGGGAGGGAGGCTACGAGCAGTACTTC.

This chain connects TRBV10-3 to TRBJ2-3; the match to TRBD2 covers 13 bases. The CDR3 sequence is 18 residues long. V was clipped by 5 bases and J by 4 bases; unmatched bases: 12. Germline V gene lookup returns CDR1 ENHRY and CDR2 SYGVKD. CDR3 protein: CAISRTSGSTPLADTQYF. The CDR3 DNA sequence: TGTGCCATCAGTAGGACTAGCGGGAGTACCCCCCTCGCAGATACGCAGTATTTT.

This clone was seen more than once but under ten times. The chain uses TRBV28 and TRBJ1-2; D is undetermined. The CDR3 runs to 14 residues. V shed 4 bases and J shed 4 bases, with 13 bases lying between them. Germline values: CDR1 MDHEN, CDR2 SYDVKM. CDR3 sequence: CASSSQTYLYGYTF. DNA of the CDR3: TGTGCCAGCAGTTCCCAGACTTACCTCTATGGCTACACCTTC.

This clone occurred once. This chain uses TRBV28 with TRBJ1-1; 9 bases are shared with TRBD1. Germline CDR1 and CDR2: MDHEN and SYDVKM. Unmatched junction bases numbered 9, after V lost 6 bases and J lost 1 base. The CDR3 covers 16 residues. The DNA of the CDR3 is TGTGCCAGCAGACCTCCTCCGGGACAGGGGAACACTGAAGCTTTCTTT. This codes for CASRPPPGQGNTEAFF.

The V call is TRBV7-2, the J call TRBJ1-2; no firm D call. Trimming took 5 bases from V and 8 from J, leaving 15 bases between them. Germline CDR1 and CDR2: SGHTA and FQGNSA. This CDR3 region has 13 residues. The CDR3 is CASSMMRVKGYTF. CDR3 in DNA: TGTGCCAGCAGCATGATGCGGGTGAAGGGCTACACCTTC.

The chain is built from TRBV5-6 and TRBJ2-1; TRBD2 matches at 7 bases. Looked up from germline, CDR1 is SGHDT and CDR2 is YYEEEE. This CDR3 spans 15 amino acids. The ends lost 4 bases at V and 3 bases at J; junction bases unmatched: 7. This CDR3 reads CASSPLLADYNEQFF. CDR3 in DNA: TGTGCCAGCAGCCCCCTCCTAGCGGACTACAATGAGCAGTTCTTC.

V is TRBV18 and J is TRBJ1-1; tentatively, D is TRBD1 (5 bases). Germline V gene sequence: CDR1 KGHSH, CDR2 LQKENI. Trimming shortened V by 2 bases and J by 1 base, and 11 bases separated the two germline ends. This CDR3 region has 15 residues. The CDR3 bases are TGTGCCAGCTCACCATTTCCCCAGGGGAACACTGAAGCTTTCTTT. As protein: CASSPFPQGNTEAFF.

This clone was detected only once. CDR3 in amino acids: CATSRDGRENQPQHF. CDR3 bases: TGTGCCACCAGCAGAGATGGGCGGGAGAATCAGCCCCAGCATTTT. This chain uses TRBV15 with TRBJ1-5; no clear D gene. Between the trimmed V and J ends, which lost 0 bases and 4 bases, there was a span of 10 bases. The germline V gene encodes CDR1 LNHNV and CDR2 YYDKDF (reference sequence). This CDR3 is 15 amino acids long. Using reference TRBV15 and TRBJ1-5 for the parts outside the CDR3, the full variable domain is DAMVIQNPRYQVTQFGKPVTLSCSQTLNHNVMYWYQQKSSQAPKLLFHYYDKDFNNEADTPDNFQSRRPNTSFCFLDIRSPGLGDTAMYLCATSRDGRENQPQHFGDGTRLSIL.

The chain employs TRBV7-2 and TRBJ1-1, with TRBD1 as a possible D gene (5 bases). Deletions cut 1 base from V and 2 bases from J, with 17 bases between. Germline V CDR1 and CDR2: SGHTA, FQGNSA. The CDR3 is made up of 17 amino acids. The CDR3 DNA reads TGTGCCAGCAGCTTAGACCCTTGGGCAGGGCGAAACACTGAAGCTTTCTTT. It translates to CASSLDPWAGRNTEAFF.

This clone showed up just a few times. The V and J genes are TRBV7-9 and TRBJ1-1; D is ambiguous. The CDR3 sequence is 14 residues long. V shed 1 base and J shed 11 bases, with 17 bases lying between them. The germline V gene has CDR1 SEHNR and CDR2 FQNEAQ (reference sequence). Here the CDR3 reads CASSLVSSGRRAFF. The CDR3, as DNA: TGTGCCAGCAGCTTAGTTAGTTCCGGCCGGAGGGCTTTCTTT.

The chain has TRBV5-1 and TRBJ1-4; 7 bases are shared with TRBD1. The J segment lost 3 bases and the V segment lost 4 bases, leaving 9 bases of the junction unmatched. CDR1 and CDR2 from the germline V gene are SGHRS and YFSETQ. This CDR3 has 16 amino acids. CDR3 sequence: CASSRTGVLANEKLFF. DNA for the CDR3: TGCGCCAGCAGCCGTACAGGGGTTTTGGCTAATGAAAAACTGTTTTTT.

The count of this clone is one. This sequence joins TRBV5-1 and TRBJ2-3, with 13 bases matching TRBD2. Germline loops: CDR1 SGHRS, CDR2 YFSETQ. Trimming removed 3 bases from V and 4 bases from J; junction bases left unmatched: 8. The CDR3 is 17 amino acids. CDR3 loop: CASSSGLAGVVADTQYF. CDR3 coding DNA: TGCGCCAGCAGCTCCGGACTAGCGGGAGTTGTGGCAGATACGCAGTATTTT.

The V gene is TRBV6-4, the J gene TRBJ1-4; D remains ambiguous. This CDR3 has 17 residues. V was clipped by 7 bases and J by 2 bases, with 20 bases between them. Per germline, CDR1 MRHNA and CDR2 SNTAGT. CDR3 residues: CASIAGLPPGTNEKLFF. CDR3 bases: TGTGCCAGCATTGCGGGCCTTCCACCGGGGACTAATGAAAAACTGTTTTTT.

This clone was observed a few times. The gene calls are TRBV27 and TRBJ1-2; 8 bases map to TRBD1. V gave up 4 bases and J gave up 4 bases; unmatched junction bases: 8. This CDR3 spans 15 amino acids. Germline V gives CDR1 MNHEY, CDR2 SMNVEV (reference sequence). The CDR3 spells CASSSSGGAFYGYTF. DNA for the CDR3: TGTGCCAGCAGTTCGTCAGGGGGCGCCTTCTATGGCTACACCTTC.